This T cell receptor (beta chain) appears in the sequencing data of a study of T-cell reconstitution after alpha-beta-depleted transplantation in children. Study conclusions and caveats: Fresh T-cell production supplied most of the T-cell counts and diversity seen one year after transplant. By about two months after transplant, alpha-beta T cells reportedly arose from several hundred graft clones that had expanded.

Unique molecular identifiers were incorporated when the TCRbeta library was constructed. TCRdb reprocessed the PCR reads with MiXCR, giving one entry per CDR3 protein. The table includes about 240,000 distinct CDR3 sequences, roughly 23% detected once. In this sample, this clonotype turned up many times. Its target is not known. The source was PBMCs, collected before TCRalphabeta/CD19-depleted stem cell transplant. This clonotype was sampled from a girl aged 2-15 years with Fanconi anemia, due to receive a stem cell transplant.

The CDR3 here is CSAIGQGLFHEQYF. DNA for the CDR3: TGCAGTGCTATCGGACAGGGCTTATTCCACGAGCAGTACTTC. J is TRBJ2-7 and V is TRBV20-1, with 8 bases matching TRBD1. This CDR3 has 14 amino acids. Germline V gene lookup returns CDR1 DFQATT and CDR2 SNEGSKA (reference sequence). The V gene end was trimmed by 4 bases and the J gene end by 5 bases; junction bases not matched to a gene: 10.